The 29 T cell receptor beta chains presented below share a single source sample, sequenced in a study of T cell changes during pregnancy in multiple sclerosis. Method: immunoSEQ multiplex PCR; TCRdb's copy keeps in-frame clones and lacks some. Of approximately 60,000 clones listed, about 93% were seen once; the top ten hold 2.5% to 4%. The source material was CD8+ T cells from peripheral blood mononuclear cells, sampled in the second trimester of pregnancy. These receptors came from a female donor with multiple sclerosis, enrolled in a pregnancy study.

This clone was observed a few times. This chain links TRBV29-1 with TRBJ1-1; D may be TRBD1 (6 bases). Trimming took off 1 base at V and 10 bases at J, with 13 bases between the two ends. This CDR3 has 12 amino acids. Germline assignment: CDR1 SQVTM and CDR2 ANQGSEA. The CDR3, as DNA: TGCAGCGTTGAAGGGGACACCCTTGTAGCTTTCTTT. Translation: CSVEGDTLVAFF.

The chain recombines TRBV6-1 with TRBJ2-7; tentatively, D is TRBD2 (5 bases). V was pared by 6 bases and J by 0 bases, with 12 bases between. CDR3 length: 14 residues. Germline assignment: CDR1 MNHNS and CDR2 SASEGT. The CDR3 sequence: CASSVRESSYEQYF. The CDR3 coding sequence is TGTGCCAGCAGCGTACGGGAAAGCTCCTACGAGCAGTACTTC.

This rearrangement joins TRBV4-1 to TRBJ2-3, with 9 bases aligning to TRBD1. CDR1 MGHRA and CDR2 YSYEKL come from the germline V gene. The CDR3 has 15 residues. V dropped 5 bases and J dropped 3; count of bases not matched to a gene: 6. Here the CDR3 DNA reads TGCGCCAGCAGCTCCCGGGACAGGGATACAGATACGCAGTATTTT. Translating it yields CASSSRDRDTDTQYF.

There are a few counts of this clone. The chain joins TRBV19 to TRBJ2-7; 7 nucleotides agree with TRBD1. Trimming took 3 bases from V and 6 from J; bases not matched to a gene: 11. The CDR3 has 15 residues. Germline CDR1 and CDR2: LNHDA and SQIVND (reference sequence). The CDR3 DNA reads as TGTGCCAGTAGTATCGGGACAGCGGCCCCGGGCGAGCAGTACTTC. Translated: CASSIGTAAPGEQYF.

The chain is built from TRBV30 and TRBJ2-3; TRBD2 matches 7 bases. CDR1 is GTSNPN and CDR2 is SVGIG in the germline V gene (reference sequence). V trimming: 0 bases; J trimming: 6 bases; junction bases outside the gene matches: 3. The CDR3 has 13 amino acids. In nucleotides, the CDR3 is TGTGCCTGGAGTGTACTAGCGTCGGATACGCAGTATTTT. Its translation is CAWSVLASDTQYF.

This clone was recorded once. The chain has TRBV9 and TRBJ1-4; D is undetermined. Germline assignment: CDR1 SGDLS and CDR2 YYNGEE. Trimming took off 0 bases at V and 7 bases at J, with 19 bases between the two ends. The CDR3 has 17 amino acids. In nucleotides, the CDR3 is TGTGCCAGCAGCGTAGATGGGAGGGCGCCGGCGGGTGAAAAACTGTTTTTT. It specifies CASSVDGRAPAGEKLFF.

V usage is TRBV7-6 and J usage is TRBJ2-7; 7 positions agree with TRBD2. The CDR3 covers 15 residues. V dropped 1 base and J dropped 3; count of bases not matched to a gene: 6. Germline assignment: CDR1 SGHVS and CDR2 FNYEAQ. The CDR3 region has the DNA TGTGCCAGCAGCTTAGGTGGGGGGGATTTCTACGAGCAGTACTTC. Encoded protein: CASSLGGGDFYEQYF.

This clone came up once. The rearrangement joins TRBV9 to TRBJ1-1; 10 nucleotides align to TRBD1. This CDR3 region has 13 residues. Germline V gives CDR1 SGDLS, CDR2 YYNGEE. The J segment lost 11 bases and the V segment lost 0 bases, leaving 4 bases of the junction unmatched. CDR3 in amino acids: CASSVGDRGAAFF. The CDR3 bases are TGTGCCAGCAGCGTAGGGGACAGGGGTGCGGCTTTCTTT.

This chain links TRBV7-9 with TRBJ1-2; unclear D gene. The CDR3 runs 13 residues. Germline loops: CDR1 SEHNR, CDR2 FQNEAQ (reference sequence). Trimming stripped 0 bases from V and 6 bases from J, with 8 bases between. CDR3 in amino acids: CASSLAVQDGYTF. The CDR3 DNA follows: TGTGCCAGCAGCTTAGCGGTCCAGGATGGCTACACCTTC.

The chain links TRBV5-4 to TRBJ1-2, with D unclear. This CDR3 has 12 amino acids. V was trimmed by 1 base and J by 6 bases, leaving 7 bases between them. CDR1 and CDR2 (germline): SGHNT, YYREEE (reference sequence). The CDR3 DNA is TGTGCCAGCAGCTTGACAATGGATGGCTACACCTTC. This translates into CASSLTMDGYTF.

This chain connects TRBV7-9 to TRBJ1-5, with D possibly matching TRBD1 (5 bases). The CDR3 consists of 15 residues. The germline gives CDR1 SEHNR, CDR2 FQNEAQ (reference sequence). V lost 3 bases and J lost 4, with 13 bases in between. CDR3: CASSFSGQGNQPQHF. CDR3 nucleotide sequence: TGTGCCAGCAGCTTTTCTGGGCAGGGTAATCAGCCCCAGCATTTT.

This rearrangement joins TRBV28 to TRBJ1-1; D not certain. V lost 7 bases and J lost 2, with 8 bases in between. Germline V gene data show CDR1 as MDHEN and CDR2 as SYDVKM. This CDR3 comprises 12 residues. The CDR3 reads CASKAENTEAFF. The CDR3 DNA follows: TGTGCCAGCAAAGCCGAAAACACTGAAGCTTTCTTT.

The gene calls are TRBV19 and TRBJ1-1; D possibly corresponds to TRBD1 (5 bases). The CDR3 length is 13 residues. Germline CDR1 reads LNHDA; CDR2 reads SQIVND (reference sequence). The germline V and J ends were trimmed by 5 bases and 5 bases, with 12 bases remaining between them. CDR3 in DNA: TGTGCCAGTAGTGGGGGGGTTGGAACTGAAGCTTTCTTT. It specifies CASSGGVGTEAFF. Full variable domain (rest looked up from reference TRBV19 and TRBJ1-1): DGGITQSPKYLFRKEGQNVTLSCEQNLNHDAMYWYRQDPGQGLRLIYYSQIVNDFQKGDIAEGYSVSREKKESFPLTVTSAQKNPTAFYLCASSGGVGTEAFFGQGTRLTVV.

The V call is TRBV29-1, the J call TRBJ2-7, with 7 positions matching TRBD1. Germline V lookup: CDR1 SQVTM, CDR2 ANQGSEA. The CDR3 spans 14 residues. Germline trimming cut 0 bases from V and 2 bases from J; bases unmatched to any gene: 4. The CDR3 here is CSVEEPGGAYEQYF. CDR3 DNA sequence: TGCAGCGTTGAAGAGCCAGGGGGAGCCTACGAGCAGTACTTC.

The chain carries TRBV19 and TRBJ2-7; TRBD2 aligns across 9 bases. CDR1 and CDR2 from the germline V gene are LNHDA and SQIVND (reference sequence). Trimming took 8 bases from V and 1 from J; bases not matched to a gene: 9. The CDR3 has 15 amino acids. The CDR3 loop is CASAFSSGRSYEQYF. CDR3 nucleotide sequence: TGTGCCAGTGCATTTAGCAGCGGGAGGTCCTACGAGCAGTACTTC.

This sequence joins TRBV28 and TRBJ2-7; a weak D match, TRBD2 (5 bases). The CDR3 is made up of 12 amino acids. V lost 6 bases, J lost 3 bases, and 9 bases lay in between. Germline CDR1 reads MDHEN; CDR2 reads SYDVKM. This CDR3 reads CASRSEGYEQYF. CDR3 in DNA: TGTGCCAGCAGATCCGAGGGCTACGAGCAGTACTTC.

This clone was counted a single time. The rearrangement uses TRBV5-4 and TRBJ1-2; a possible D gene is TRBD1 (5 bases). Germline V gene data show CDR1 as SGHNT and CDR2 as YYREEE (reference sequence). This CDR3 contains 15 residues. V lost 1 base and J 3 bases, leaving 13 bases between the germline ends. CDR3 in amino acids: CASSLCGGGYYGYTF. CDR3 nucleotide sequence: TGTGCCAGCAGCTTGTGCGGGGGGGGGTACTATGGCTACACCTTC.

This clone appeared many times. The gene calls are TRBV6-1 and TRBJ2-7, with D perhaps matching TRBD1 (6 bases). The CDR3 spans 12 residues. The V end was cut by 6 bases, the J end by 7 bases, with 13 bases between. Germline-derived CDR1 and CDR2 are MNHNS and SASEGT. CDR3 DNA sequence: TGTGCCAGCAGACACGACAGGCTAGAGCAGTACTTC. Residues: CASRHDRLEQYF.

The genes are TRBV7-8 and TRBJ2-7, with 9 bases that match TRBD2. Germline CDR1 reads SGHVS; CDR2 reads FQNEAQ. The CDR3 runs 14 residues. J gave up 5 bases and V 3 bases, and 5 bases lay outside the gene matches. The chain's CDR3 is CASSFGASGNEQYF. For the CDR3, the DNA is TGTGCCAGCAGCTTCGGGGCTAGCGGGAACGAGCAGTACTTC.

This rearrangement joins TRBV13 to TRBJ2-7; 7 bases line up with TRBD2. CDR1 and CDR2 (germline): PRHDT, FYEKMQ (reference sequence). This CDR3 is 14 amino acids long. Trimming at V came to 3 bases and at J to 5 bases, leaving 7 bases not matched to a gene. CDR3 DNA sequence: TGTGCCAGCAGCTTGGGGGGGACCGAGGACGAGCAGTACTTC. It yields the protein CASSLGGTEDEQYF.

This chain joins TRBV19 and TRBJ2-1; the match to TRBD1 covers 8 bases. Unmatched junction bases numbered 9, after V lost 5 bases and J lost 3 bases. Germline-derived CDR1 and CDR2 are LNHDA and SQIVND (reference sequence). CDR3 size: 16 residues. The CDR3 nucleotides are TGTGCCAGTAGTGCCTCGGACAGGGCGGACTACAATGAGCAGTTCTTC. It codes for CASSASDRADYNEQFF.

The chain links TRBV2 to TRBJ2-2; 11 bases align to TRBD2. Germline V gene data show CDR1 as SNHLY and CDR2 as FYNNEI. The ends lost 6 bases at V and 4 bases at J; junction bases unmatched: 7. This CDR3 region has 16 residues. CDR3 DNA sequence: TGTGCCAGCAGCCTGACTAGCGGGATCTTCACCGGGGAGCTGTTTTTT. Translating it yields CASSLTSGIFTGELFF.

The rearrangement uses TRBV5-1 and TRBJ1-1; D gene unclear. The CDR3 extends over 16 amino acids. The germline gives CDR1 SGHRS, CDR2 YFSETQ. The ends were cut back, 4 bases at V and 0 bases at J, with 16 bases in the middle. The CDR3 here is CASSAQAPPMNTEAFF. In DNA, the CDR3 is TGCGCCAGCAGCGCGCAGGCTCCGCCGATGAACACTGAAGCTTTCTTT.

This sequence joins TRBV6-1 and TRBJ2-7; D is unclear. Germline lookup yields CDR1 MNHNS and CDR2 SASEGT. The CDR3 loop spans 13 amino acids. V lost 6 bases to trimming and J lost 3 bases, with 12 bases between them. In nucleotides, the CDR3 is TGTGCCAGCAGAGAGCTACTCCGCTACGAGCAGTACTTC. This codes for CASRELLRYEQYF.

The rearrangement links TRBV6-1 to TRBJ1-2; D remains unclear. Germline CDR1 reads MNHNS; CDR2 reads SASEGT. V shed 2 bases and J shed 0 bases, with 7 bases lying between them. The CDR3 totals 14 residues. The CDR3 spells CASSELTANYGYTF. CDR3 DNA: TGTGCCAGCAGTGAACTTACAGCTAACTATGGCTACACCTTC.

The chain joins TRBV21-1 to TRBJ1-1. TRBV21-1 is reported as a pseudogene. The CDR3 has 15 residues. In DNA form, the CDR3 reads TGTGCCAGCAGCAAAGGAGGCTCGGAGGACACTGAAGCTTTCTTT. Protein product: CASSKGGSEDTEAFF.

This chain's CDR3 is CASSSRGSGRIEQYF. The DNA of the CDR3 is TGTGCCAGCAGCTCCCGGGGTAGCGGGAGAATCGAGCAGTACTTC. This chain joins TRBV7-9 and TRBJ2-7; 9 nucleotides agree with TRBD2. The length of the CDR3 is 15 residues. V trimming: 4 bases; J trimming: 6 bases; junction bases outside the gene matches: 10. Per the germline V gene, CDR1 is SEHNR and CDR2 is FQNEAQ (reference sequence).

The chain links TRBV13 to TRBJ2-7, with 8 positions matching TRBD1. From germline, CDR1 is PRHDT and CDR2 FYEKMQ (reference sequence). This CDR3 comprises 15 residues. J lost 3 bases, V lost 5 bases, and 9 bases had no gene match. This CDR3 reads CASSPSGQGYYEQYF. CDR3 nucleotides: TGTGCCAGCAGCCCCTCCGGACAGGGCTACTACGAGCAGTACTTC. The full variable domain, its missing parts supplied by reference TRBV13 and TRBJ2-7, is AAGVIQSPRHLIKEKRETATLKCYPIPRHDTVYWYQQGPGQDPQFLISFYEKMQSDKGSIPDRFSAQQFSDYHSELNMSSLELGDSALYFCASSPSGQGYYEQYFGPGTRLTVT.

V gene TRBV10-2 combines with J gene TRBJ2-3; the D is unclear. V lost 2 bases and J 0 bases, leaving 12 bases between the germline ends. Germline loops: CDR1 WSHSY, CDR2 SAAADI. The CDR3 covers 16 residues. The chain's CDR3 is CASSEHLVTSTDTQYF. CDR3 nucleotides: TGCGCCAGCAGTGAGCACCTGGTAACTAGCACAGATACGCAGTATTTT.